The entry that follows covers one T cell receptor beta chain sequence. This entry is derived from a study of blood T cell repertoires in COVID-19. In the study overall: Sites across the United States, Italy and Spain contributed samples from acute and convalescent COVID-19.

V was pared by 1 base and J by 1 base, with 2 bases of the junction left unmatched. Germline V gene sequence: CDR1 SEHNR, CDR2 FQNEAQ (reference sequence). The CDR3 spans 15 residues. In the source study's methods: Scientists estimated how many nucleated cells there were by amplifying reference gene primers. Some clones are missing from TCRdb's copy, which holds only in-frame ones; the method was immunoSEQ multiplex PCR. V and J calls and clone size are given by that table; D and trimming were obtained from the DNA. In the table there are 400,000 to 500,000 clones, roughly 90% of which are singletons. Participants spanned ages about 18 to 90 years and resided in about 24 US areas.

Sequencing was done on a sample of PBMCs or T cells enriched from blood (not recorded which). The V call is TRBV7-9, the J call TRBJ1-1, with 8 bases that match TRBD1. The receptor comes from a middle-aged woman who had recovered from COVID-19. CDR3: CASSLDRGRNTEAFF. CDR3 bases: TGTGCCAGCAGCTTAGACAGGGGGAGGAACACTGAAGCTTTCTTT.